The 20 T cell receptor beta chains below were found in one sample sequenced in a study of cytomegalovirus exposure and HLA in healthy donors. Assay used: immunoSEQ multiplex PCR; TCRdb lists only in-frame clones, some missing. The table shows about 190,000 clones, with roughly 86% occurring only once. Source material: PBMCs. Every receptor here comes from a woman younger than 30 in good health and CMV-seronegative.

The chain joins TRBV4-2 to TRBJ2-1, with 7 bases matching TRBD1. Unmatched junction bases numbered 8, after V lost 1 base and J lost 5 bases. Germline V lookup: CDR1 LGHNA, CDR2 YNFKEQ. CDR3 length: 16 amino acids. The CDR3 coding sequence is TGTGCCAGCAGCCAAGTTAGGGGGACAGCCAACAATGAGCAGTTCTTC. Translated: CASSQVRGTANNEQFF.

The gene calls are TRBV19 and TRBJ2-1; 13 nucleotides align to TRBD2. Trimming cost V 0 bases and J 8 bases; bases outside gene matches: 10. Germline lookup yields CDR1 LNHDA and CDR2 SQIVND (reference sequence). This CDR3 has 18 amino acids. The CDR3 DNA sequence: TGTGCCAGTAGTATAGATCTATTGGGACTAGCGGGATCTGATGAGCAGTTCTTC. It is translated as CASSIDLLGLAGSDEQFF. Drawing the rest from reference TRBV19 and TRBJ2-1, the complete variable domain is DGGITQSPKYLFRKEGQNVTLSCEQNLNHDAMYWYRQDPGQGLRLIYYSQIVNDFQKGDIAEGYSVSREKKESFPLTVTSAQKNPTAFYLCASSIDLLGLAGSDEQFFGPGTRLTVL.

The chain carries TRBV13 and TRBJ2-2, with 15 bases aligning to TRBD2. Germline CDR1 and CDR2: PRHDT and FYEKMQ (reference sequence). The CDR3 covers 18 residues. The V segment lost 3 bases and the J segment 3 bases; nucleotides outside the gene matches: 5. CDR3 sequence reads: CASSFAGLAGGDTGELFF. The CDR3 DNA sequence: TGTGCCAGCAGCTTCGCGGGACTAGCGGGGGGTGACACCGGGGAGCTGTTTTTT.

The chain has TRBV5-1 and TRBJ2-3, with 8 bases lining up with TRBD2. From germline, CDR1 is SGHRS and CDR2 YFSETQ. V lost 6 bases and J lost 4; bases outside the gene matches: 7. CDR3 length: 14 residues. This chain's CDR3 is CASTPGGGPDTQYF. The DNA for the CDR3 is TGCGCCAGCACCCCGGGGGGGGGTCCAGATACGCAGTATTTT.

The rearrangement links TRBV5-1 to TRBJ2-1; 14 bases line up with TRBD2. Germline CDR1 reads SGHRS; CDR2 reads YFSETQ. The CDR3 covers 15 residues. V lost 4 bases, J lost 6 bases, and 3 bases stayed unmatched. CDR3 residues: CASSPGTSGSNEQFF. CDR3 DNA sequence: TGCGCCAGCAGCCCCGGGACTAGCGGGAGCAATGAGCAGTTCTTC.

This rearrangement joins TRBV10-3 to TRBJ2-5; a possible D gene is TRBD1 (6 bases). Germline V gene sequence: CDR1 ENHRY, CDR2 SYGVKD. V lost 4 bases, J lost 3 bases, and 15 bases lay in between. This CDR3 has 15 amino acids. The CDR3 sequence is CAISGGGGNKETQYF. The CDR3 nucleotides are TGTGCCATCAGTGGAGGTGGGGGCAATAAAGAGACCCAGTACTTC.

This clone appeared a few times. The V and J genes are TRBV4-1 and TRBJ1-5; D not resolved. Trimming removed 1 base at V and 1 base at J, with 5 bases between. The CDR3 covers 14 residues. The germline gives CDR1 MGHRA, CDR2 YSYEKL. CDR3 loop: CASSQGLSNQPQHF. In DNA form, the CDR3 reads TGCGCCAGCAGCCAAGGACTCAGCAATCAGCCCCAGCATTTT.

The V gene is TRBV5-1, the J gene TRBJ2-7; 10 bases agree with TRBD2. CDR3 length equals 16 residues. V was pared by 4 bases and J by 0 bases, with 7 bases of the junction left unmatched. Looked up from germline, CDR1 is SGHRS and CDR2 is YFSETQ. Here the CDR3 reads CASSTLGTSVSYEQYF. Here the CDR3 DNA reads TGCGCCAGCAGCACGTTAGGGACTAGCGTCTCCTACGAGCAGTACTTC.

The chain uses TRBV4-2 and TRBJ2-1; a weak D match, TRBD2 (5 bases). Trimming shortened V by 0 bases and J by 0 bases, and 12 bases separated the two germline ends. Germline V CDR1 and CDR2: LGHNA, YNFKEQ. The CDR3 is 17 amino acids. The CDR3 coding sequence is TGTGCCAGCAGCCAAGACGAGGGCGGAAGCTCCTACAATGAGCAGTTCTTC. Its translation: CASSQDEGGSSYNEQFF.

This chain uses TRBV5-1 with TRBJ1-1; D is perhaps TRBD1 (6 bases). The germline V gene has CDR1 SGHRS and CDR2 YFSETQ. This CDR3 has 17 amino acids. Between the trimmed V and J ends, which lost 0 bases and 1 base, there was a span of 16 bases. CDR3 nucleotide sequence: TGCGCCAGCAGCTTGGTGGGAGGGGGGGCGTCGAACACTGAAGCTTTCTTT. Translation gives CASSLVGGGASNTEAFF.

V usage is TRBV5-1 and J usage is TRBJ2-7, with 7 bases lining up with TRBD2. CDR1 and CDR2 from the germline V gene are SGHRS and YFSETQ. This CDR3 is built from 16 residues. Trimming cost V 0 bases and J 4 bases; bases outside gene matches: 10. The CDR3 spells CASSLAGYGGGYEQYF. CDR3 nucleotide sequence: TGCGCCAGCAGCTTGGCCGGGTACGGCGGGGGTTACGAGCAGTACTTC.

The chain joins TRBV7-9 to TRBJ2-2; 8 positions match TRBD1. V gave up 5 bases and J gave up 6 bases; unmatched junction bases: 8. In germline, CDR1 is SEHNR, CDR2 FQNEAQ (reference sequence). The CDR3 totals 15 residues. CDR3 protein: CASSLRTGPAGELFF. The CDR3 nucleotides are TGTGCCAGCAGCCTGAGGACAGGGCCCGCCGGGGAGCTGTTTTTT.

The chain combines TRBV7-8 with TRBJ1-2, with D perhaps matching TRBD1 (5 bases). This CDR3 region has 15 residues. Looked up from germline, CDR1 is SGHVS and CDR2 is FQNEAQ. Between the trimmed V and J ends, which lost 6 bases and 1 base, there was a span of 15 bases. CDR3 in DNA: TGTGCCAGCAGTTACTCGGGGCGGGGTAACTATGGCTACACCTTC. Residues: CASSYSGRGNYGYTF.

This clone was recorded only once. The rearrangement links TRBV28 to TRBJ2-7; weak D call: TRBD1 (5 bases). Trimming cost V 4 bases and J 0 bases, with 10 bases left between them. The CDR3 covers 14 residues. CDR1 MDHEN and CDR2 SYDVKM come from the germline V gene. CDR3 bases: TGTGCCAGCAGTTCCCAGGGTACCTCCTACGAGCAGTACTTC. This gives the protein CASSSQGTSYEQYF.

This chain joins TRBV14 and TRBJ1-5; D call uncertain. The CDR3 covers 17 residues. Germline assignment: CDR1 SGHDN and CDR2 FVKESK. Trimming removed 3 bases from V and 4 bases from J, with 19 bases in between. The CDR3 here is CASSHIIIRRLNQPQHF. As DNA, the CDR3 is TGTGCCAGCAGCCACATTATAATCCGCAGGCTGAATCAGCCCCAGCATTTT.

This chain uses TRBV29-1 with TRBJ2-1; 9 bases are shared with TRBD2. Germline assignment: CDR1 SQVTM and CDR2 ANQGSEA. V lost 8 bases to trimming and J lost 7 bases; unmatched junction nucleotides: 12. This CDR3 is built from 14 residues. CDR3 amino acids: CSSTSGTSTNEQFF. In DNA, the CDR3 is TGCAGCTCAACATCCGGGACTAGCACTAATGAGCAGTTCTTC.

DNA of the CDR3: TGCGCCAGCAGCCTTCGGCTGTCGCGGGGGACAAGCACAGATACGCAGTATTTT. Translation gives CASSLRLSRGTSTDTQYF. The chain is built from TRBV4-1 and TRBJ2-3; D perhaps matches TRBD2 (7 bases). Per the germline V gene, CDR1 is MGHRA and CDR2 is YSYEKL. The CDR3 spans 18 residues. Trimming stripped 4 bases from V and 0 bases from J, with 20 bases between.

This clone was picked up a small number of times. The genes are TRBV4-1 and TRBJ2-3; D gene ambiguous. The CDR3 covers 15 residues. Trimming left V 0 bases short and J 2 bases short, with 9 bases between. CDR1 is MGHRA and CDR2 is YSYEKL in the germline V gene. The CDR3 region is CASSQDVVFTDTQYF. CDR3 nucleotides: TGCGCCAGCAGCCAAGATGTAGTTTTCACAGATACGCAGTATTTT.

The CDR3 sequence: CASSEQVSNQPQHF. The CDR3 nucleotides read TGTGCCAGCAGTGAACAGGTTAGCAATCAGCCCCAGCATTTT. The chain joins TRBV2 to TRBJ1-5; D is uncertain. Per the germline V gene, CDR1 is SNHLY and CDR2 is FYNNEI. The germline V and J ends were trimmed by 2 bases and 0 bases, with 5 bases remaining between them. There are 14 residues in the CDR3.

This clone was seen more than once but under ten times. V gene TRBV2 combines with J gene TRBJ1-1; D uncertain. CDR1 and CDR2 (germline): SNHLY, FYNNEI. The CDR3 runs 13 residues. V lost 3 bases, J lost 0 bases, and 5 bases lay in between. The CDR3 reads CASSDPLNTEAFF. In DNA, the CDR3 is TGTGCCAGCAGTGATCCCTTGAACACTGAAGCTTTCTTT.